The 2 T cell receptor beta chains below come from one sample, sequenced in a study of CXCR3-negative and CXCR3-positive naive CD8 T cells. 5' RACE with UMI labels generated the TRB cDNA libraries. TCRdb re-called the 5' RACE reads; one entry per CDR3 protein, DNA not given. The sample table includes about 45,000 distinct CDR3 sequences. Sample: naive CXCR3- CD8+ T cells from blood. Subset: CD45RO-CCR7+CD27+CD95- naive CD8+ T cells lacking CXCR3 (TNR3-). The receptors stem from a human donor in good health. Some clones in this sample may be carry-over from other donors' samples.

The rearrangement links TRBV27 to TRBJ2-1; TCRdb's assignment of TRBD2 cannot be checked, as there is no DNA. This CDR3 has 11 amino acids. Germline-derived CDR1 and CDR2 are MNHEY and SMNVEV (reference sequence). The CDR3 reads CASSLLREWFF.

The chain recombines TRBV14 with TRBJ1-5; the D call from TCRdb, TRBD1, cannot be confirmed without DNA. Germline loops: CDR1 SGHDN, CDR2 FVKESK. The CDR3 spans 14 residues. CDR3 residues: CASSQAGYNQPQHF.